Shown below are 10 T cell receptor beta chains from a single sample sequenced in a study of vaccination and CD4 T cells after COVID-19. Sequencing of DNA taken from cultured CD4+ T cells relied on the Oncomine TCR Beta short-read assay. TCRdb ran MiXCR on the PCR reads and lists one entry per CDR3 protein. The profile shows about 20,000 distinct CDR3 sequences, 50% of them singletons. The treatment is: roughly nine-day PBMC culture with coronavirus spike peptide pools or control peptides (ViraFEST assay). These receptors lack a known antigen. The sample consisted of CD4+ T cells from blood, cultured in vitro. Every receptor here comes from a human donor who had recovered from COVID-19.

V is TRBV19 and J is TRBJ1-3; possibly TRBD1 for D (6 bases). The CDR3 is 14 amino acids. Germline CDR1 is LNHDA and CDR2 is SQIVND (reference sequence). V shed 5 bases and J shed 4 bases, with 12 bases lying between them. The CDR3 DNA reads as TGTGCCAGTAGTCCGACAGGATCCGGAAACACCATATATTTT. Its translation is CASSPTGSGNTIYF.

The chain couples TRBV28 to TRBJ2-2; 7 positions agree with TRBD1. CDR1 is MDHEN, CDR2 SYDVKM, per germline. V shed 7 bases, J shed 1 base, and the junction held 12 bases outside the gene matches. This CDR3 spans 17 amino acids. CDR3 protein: CASTLILGQMNTGELFF. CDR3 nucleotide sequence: TGTGCCAGCACTCTGATCCTGGGACAGATGAACACCGGGGAGCTGTTTTTT. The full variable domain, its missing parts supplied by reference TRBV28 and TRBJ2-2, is DVKVTQSSRYLVKRTGEKVFLECVQDMDHENMFWYRQDPGLGLRLIYFSYDVKMKEKGDIPEGYSVSREKKERFSLILESASTNQTSMYLCASTLILGQMNTGELFFGEGSRLTVL.

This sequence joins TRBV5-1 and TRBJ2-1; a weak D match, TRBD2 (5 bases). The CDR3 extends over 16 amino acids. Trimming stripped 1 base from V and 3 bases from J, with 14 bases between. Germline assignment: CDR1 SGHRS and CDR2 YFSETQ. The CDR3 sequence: CASSLRRQLFYNEQFF. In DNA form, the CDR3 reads TGCGCCAGCAGCTTGCGGAGGCAACTCTTCTACAATGAGCAGTTCTTC.

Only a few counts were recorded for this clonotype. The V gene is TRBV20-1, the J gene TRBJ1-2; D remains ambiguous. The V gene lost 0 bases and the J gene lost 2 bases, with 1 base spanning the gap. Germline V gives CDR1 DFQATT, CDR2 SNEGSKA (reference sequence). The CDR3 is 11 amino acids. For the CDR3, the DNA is TGCAGTGCTAGAGAGAACTATGGCTACACCTTC. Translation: CSARENYGYTF.

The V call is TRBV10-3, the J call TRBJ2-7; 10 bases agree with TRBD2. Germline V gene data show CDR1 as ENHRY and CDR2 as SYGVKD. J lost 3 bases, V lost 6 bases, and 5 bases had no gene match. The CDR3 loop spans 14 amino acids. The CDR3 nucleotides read TGTGCCATCAGCGCAGCGGGAGGGGACTACGAGCAGTACTTC. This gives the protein CAISAAGGDYEQYF.

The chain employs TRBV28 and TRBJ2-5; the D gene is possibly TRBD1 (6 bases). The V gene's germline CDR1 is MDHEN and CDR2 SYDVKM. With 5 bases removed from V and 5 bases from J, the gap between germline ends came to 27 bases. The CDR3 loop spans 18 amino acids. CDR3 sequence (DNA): TGTGCCAGCAGTCCAGGGACAACTAGTAGGGGTGGGGGTGAGACCCAGTACTTC. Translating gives CASSPGTTSRGGGETQYF.

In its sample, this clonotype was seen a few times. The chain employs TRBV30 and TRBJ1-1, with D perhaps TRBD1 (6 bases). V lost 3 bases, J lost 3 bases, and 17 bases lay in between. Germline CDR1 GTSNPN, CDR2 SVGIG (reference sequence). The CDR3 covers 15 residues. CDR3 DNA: TGTGCCTGGAGGGACGCAGGGGTCGTGTACACTGAAGCTTTCTTT. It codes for CAWRDAGVVYTEAFF. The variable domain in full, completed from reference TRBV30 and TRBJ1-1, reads SQTIHQWPATLVQPVGSPLSLECTVEGTSNPNLYWYRQAAGRGLQLLFYSVGIGQISSEVPQNLSASRPQDRQFILSSKKLLLSDSGFYLCAWRDAGVVYTEAFFGQGTRLTVV.

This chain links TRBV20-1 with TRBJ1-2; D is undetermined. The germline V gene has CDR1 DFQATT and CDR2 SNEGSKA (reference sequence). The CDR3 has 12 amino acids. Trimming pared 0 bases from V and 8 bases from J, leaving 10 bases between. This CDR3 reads CSARDRVYGYTF. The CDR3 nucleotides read TGCAGTGCTAGAGATAGGGTCTACGGCTACACCTTC.

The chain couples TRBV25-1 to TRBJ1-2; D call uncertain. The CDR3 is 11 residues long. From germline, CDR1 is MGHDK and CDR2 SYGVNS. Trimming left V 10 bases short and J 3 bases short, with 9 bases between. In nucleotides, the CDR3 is TGTGCCACCCAGGTACACTATGGCTACACCTTC. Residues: CATQVHYGYTF.

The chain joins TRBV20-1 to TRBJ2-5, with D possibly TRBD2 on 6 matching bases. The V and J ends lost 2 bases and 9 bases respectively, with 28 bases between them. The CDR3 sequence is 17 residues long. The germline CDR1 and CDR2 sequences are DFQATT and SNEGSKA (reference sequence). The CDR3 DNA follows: TGCAGTGCTAGATCCCCCGCCTTCATAGGGACTCAAGACGCCCAGTACTTC. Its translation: CSARSPAFIGTQDAQYF.